This T cell receptor beta chain was observed in a study of blood T cells in healthy people across ages. For the second PCR, which ran for roughly 7 to 11 cycles, a sample-barcoded 5' primer and a J-beta primer mix were used. TCRdb re-derived calls from the 5' RACE reads in MiXCR, one entry per CDR3 protein. The table has over a million distinct CDR3 sequences, 20% to 25% seen once. V lost 3 bases to trimming and J lost 7 bases, with 14 bases between them. CDR1 is SGHDT and CDR2 is YYEEEE in the germline V gene. This CDR3 has 13 amino acids. General observations from the study: A roughly linear age-dependent decrease characterized TCR beta diversity per million T cells.

Notes on this clonotype: Its specificity is not known.

The sample also formed part of further work on T cells of mothers and their children.

The receptor comes from a girl aged 2 to 9 in good health. Sequencing was carried out using blood. J is TRBJ2-7 and V is TRBV5-6; tentatively, D is TRBD2 (6 bases). CDR3 DNA sequence: TGTGCCAGCAGCTCGGGAGTTTTTCTGGAGCAGTACTTC. It encodes CASSSGVFLEQYF.